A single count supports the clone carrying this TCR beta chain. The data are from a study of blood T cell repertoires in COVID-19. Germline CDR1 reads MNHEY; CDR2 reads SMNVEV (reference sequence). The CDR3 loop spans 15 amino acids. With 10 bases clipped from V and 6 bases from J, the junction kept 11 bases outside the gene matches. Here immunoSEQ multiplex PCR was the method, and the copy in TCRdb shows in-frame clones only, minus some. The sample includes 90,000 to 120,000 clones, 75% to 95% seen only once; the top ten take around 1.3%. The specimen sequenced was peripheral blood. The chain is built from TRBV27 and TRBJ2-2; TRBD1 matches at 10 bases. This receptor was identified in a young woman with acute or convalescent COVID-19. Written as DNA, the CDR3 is TGTGCCACTGCGCCCCTGACAGGGGGCCCCGGGGAGCTGTTTTTT. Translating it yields CATAPLTGGPGELFF.